This T cell receptor (beta chain) appears in the sequencing data of a study of vaccination and CD4 T cells after COVID-19. As regards this clonotype: Its matching antigen is unknown.

Time point: late sampling 161 to 241 days after vaccination in three convalescent patients. As for treatment: 10-day PBMC culture with coronavirus spike peptide pools or control peptides (ViraFEST assay). Oncomine TCR Beta short-read sequencing was applied to DNA from cultured CD4+ T cells. TCRdb re-called the PCR reads with MiXCR, one entry per CDR3 protein. The sample yields 20,000 to 25,000 distinct CDR3 sequences, about half seen once. This CDR3 is built from 19 residues. Looked up from germline, CDR1 is KGHDR and CDR2 is SFDVKD. Trimming took 3 bases from V and 0 from J, leaving 21 bases between them.

The TCR comes from a human donor who had recovered from COVID-19. The material was CD4+ T cells from blood, cultured in vitro, obtained about 7 months after SARS-CoV-2 vaccination. This chain links TRBV24-1 with TRBJ2-3; a possible D gene is TRBD2 (5 bases). For the CDR3, the DNA is TGTGCCACCAGTGATGCATGGTCCCAGCGGCCATATAGCACAGATACGCAGTATTTT. Amino acids: CATSDAWSQRPYSTDTQYF.